These 2 T cell receptor beta chains were sequenced from one sample in a study of cytomegalovirus exposure and HLA in healthy donors. Clones were sequenced by immunoSEQ multiplex PCR, and TCRdb holds only the in-frame ones, with some missing. The repertoire consists of over 250,000 clones, with approximately 83% occurring once and the leading ten covering roughly 1%. The sample was PBMCs. Receptors originate from a woman between 18 and 29 years old in good health and CMV-seronegative.

The chain is built from TRBV2 and TRBJ2-7; D might be TRBD1 (6 bases). V gave up 11 bases and J gave up 5 bases, with 16 bases separating them. Germline loops: CDR1 SNHLY, CDR2 FYNNEI. The CDR3 has 12 amino acids. The CDR3 here is CAGHRVPHEQYF. DNA of the CDR3: TGTGCCGGGCACAGGGTTCCCCACGAGCAGTACTTC.

The CDR3 loop reads CASTAGIHGYTF. The CDR3 DNA reads as TGTGCCAGCACCGCAGGGATCCATGGCTACACCTTC. The J gene is TRBJ1-2, the V gene TRBV28; a weak D match, TRBD1 (5 bases). The germline V gene has CDR1 MDHEN and CDR2 SYDVKM. The V and J ends lost 7 bases and 6 bases respectively, with 12 bases between them. This CDR3 is 12 amino acids long.